This TCR beta chain was sequenced during a study of blood T cells in healthy people across ages. Primed by a sample-barcoded 5' primer and a J-beta primer mix, a second PCR proceeded for roughly 6 to 12 cycles. Via MiXCR, TCRdb re-called the 5' RACE reads, giving one row per CDR3 protein. Of 600,000 to 850,000 distinct CDR3 sequences listed, 25% are singletons. The CDR3 spans 13 residues. V lost 1 base, J lost 1 base, and 7 bases lay in between. CDR1 SQVTM and CDR2 ANQGSEA come from the germline V gene. Only a few counts were recorded for this clonotype. At least 6 million PBMCs were isolated per sample. This sample also appeared in a second study, on T cells of mothers and their children.

This sequence joins TRBV29-1 and TRBJ2-5; no definite D call. Material: blood. The receptor's source is a boy aged 5-17 years in good health. The CDR3 loop is CSVEGGFQETQYF. In DNA form, the CDR3 reads TGCAGCGTTGAAGGGGGATTCCAAGAGACCCAGTACTTC. Using reference TRBV29-1 and TRBJ2-5 for the parts outside the CDR3, the full variable domain is SAVISQKPSRDICQRGTSLTIQCQVDSQVTMMFWYRQQPGQSLTLIATANQGSEATYESGFVIDKFPISRPNLTFSTLTVSNMSPEDSSIYLCSVEGGFQETQYFGPGTRLLVL.